The following is a T cell receptor (beta chain) sequence with its context. The sample belongs to a study of metastatic and nonmetastatic thyroid tumors. TCRdb used MiXCR to call clones anew from the PCR reads. The sample has 29,000 or so clones, 3.5% to 4.5% seen once; the top ten hold 20% to 25%. All patients reached thyroid surgery having received no treatment beforehand. Deletions cut 6 bases from V and 4 bases from J, with 17 bases between. The CDR3 spans 15 residues. Per germline, CDR1 MNHNS and CDR2 SASEGT. This TCR derives from a female donor with papillary thyroid cancer or a benign thyroid nodule (not recorded which). Some clones in this sample may be carry-over from other donors' samples. This chain joins TRBV6-1 and TRBJ2-3; TRBD2 might be the D (5 bases). Sequencing used blood. The DNA for the CDR3 is TGTGCCAGCAGCCGACCATCCTCCGGGGCAGATACGCAGTATTTT. Translating it yields CASSRPSSGADTQYF.